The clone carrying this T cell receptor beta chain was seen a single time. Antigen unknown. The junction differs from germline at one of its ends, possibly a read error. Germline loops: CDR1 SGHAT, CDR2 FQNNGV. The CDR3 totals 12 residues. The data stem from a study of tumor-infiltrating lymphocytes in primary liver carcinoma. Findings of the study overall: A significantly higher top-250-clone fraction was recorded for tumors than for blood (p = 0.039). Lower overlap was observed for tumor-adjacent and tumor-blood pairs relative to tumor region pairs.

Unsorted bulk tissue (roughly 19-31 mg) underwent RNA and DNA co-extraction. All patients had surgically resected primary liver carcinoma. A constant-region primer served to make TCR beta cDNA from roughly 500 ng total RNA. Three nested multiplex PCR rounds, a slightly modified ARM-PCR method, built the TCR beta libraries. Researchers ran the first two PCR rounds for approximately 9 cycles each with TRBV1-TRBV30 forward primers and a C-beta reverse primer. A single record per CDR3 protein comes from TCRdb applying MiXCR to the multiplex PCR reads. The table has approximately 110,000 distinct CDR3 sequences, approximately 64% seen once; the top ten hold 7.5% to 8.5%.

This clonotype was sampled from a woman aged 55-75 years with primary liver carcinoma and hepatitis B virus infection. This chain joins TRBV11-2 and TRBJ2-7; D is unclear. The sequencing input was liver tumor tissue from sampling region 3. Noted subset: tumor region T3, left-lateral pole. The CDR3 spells CASSLISYEQYF. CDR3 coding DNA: TGTGCCAGCAGCTTAATCAGTTACGAGCAATACTTC.